This T cell receptor beta chain was captured by sequencing in a study of cytomegalovirus exposure and HLA in healthy donors (dated by TCRdb to the late 2010s). In the study overall: According to an earlier analysis of several hundred of the donors, some 180 million T cells yielded 95 million to 140 million unique TCR beta sequences and roughly 280 Gb of sequence data. The aim of the study was to test whether cataloging public T cell receptors could identify signatures of past pathogen exposure. Genome-wide SNP genotypes for about three fifths of the roughly 670 donors were used in a later genetic analysis, which treated that subset as a discovery cohort. All discovery cohort repertoires had been generated using a single sequencing platform. In addition to the first cohort of around 670 subjects, a separate validation cohort of 120 different subjects was used. Of the roughly 400 genotyped donors, 70% to 90% were placed in the genetic ancestry cluster associated with self-reported Caucasian donors. Four to six DR-DQ haplotypes were handled as single units for association and clustering, since linkage in the cohort was strong. To decide whether each TCR beta V gene segment behaved as functional or pseudogenic, an earlier analysis of fewer than 750 of the donors relied on high-throughput TCR beta sequencing. Rather than drawing on any new phenotypic data, the later analysis identified candidate immune exposures from TCR beta sequences and the way those sequences occurred across donors. A later analysis re-analyzed previously published TCR beta repertoires from hundreds of donors and added high-resolution HLA genotyping to study TCR occurrence patterns. HLA typing included class I and class II loci at four-digit resolution. The number of donors typed differed by locus, with about 629-630 for A, B, C, DRB1 and DQB1, 522 for DQA1, approximately 570 for DPA1, and around 450 for DPB1. Donor age, sex, ethnicity and CMV serostatus were compiled together with the repertoire data. Among almost 400 genotyped donors of the cohort, an average of roughly 240,000 unique TCR beta nucleotide sequences were sequenced per donor, roughly 20% of them non-productive. The study used immunosequencing to profile the T cell repertoires of 670 or so subjects and linked those repertoires to cytomegalovirus serostatus. The study combined high-throughput TCR immunosequencing, statistical association of individual TCRs with disease status, and machine learning to predict cytomegalovirus infection status. An early release that covered 640 HLA-typed donors contained around 300 gigabases of sequencing data and tens of millions of unique TCR sequences.

The study at large found these results: A few of the identified cytomegalovirus-associated TCR beta chains were confirmed in vitro to be specific for cytomegalovirus antigens. According to a later analysis, most CMV-associated TCR beta chains appeared to be HLA-restricted, and the HLA associations seemed to be driven largely by CMV exposure. An association between a missense DCLRE1C variant and V-gene and J-gene trimming of TCR beta chains was found in a later genetic analysis and replicated in an independent cohort. Most TCR sequences were seen in very few donors, while some public TCRs were found in many individuals. The sequencing pipeline was judged likely to have produced a cluster of highly shared sequence variants as a technical artifact. When HLA alleles, especially DR and DQ, strongly co-occurred, TCR associations were difficult to assign to individual alleles. The presence/absence analyses assumed that sequencing depth was roughly uniform across donors, and that assumption may not be true. In both the original and validation cohorts, the classifier was reported to diagnose cytomegalovirus status with high specificity and sensitivity. In a later analysis, HLA-associated TCR beta chains were found to be more clonally expanded and to have lower generation probabilities than equally common non-associated chains. The authors suggested that the approach could potentially be generalized to other disease states and immunological phenotypes. Because counts were too low, some 17 rarely observed V segments, including chromosome 9 orphons, were excluded from the earlier analysis of roughly 580 of the donors. Several of the top co-occurrence clusters appeared to be linked to parvovirus B19, influenza, CMV and Epstein-Barr virus, according to a later analysis. In an earlier analysis of approximately 590 of the donors, most TCR beta V segments appeared in productive rearrangements about 90% or about 30% of the time, broadly matching IMGT annotations. A later genetic analysis reported fewer N-insertions in productive TCRs among donors in an Asian-associated ancestry cluster than the approximately 700-donor mean. HLA typing was unavailable for some donors at each locus, so association tests used only the typed subset. In a later analysis, TCR association rates were found to vary across HLA loci, with the most associated TCRs seen for DRB1 alleles and the fewest for HLA-C alleles. Some IMGT-functional V segments, including TRBV6-2 and TRBV6-3, could not be told apart with the 87-base-pair reads, so those segments were excluded. In this cohort, only TCR beta chains were sequenced, and detectable features were limited by the absence of alpha or paired-chain data. A further reported finding was that TCR beta sequences accurately predicted the HLA-A and HLA-B alleles for most subjects in the first cohort. Linkage disequilibrium might explain the correlated functional status among segregating V segments, but an unknown experimental factor could not be ruled out. At a false discovery rate of 0.05, a later analysis linked roughly 17,000 TCR beta sequences to specific HLA alleles. The only immune exposure information available for the cohort was CMV serostatus. The study gave a list of 150 to 200 TCR beta chains associated with cytomegalovirus.

The cohort consisted of 670 or so healthy bone marrow donors. At the time of sampling, all cohort members were nominally healthy, though unrecorded immune exposures were likely present. The donor was CMV seronegative and belonged to the group of 350 to 400 seronegative cohort members. Each donor provided a peripheral blood sample, and peripheral blood mononuclear cells were used for TCR beta sequencing. Genomic DNA was extracted from the blood cell samples with the Qiagen DNeasy Blood Extraction Kit. Of note for this clone: Its binding antigen is unknown. No much larger clonotype is one base removed from it; base qualities were not supplied.

V sheds 4 bases and J sheds 5 bases, leaving 8 bases between their ends. The germline V gene encodes CDR1 MNHEY and CDR2 SVGAGI. The CDR3 numbers 12 residues from cysteine through phenylalanine. The retained sequence is limited to the CDR3, 36 bases, with the frame set at the first base. Library preparation employed the immunoSEQ multiplex PCR assay. The multiplex PCR relied on a mix of 60 forward primers for TCR Vbeta segments and 13 reverse primers for TCR Jbeta segments. Amplification of the CDR3 region of rearranged TCR beta genes was performed with a multiplex PCR assay on genomic DNA. On the Illumina HiSeq System, the amplified TCR beta libraries were sequenced as 87-base-pair reads. The authors' analysis ran thus. In a later analysis, some 80 million unique TCR beta chains were counted across the 650 to 750 repertoires, and roughly 10 million of these chains were shared by at least two donors. Raw reads were error-corrected and collapsed into unique sequences with a nearest-neighbor algorithm that merged closely related sequences to remove PCR and sequencing errors. V, D and J gene segments were assigned by aligning CDR3 sequences to IMGT reference sequences. Each retained sequence needed at least a six-nucleotide match to both a V gene segment and a J gene segment. A rearrangement was called productive if the CDR3 had no stop codons and remained in frame with V and J, and every other rearrangement was called non-productive. Following IMGT convention, CDR3 was defined as the stretch from the second conserved V-encoded cysteine up to the conserved J-encoded phenylalanine. The earlier analysis of 500 to 650 of the donors excluded any sequence lacking an unambiguous match to a single V gene segment. An earlier analysis of fewer than 750 of the donors called V segments functional above 56.7% productive rearrangements and segregating when the between-donor standard deviation exceeded 5%. A statistical classification framework was built for diagnosing cytomegalovirus status from the catalog of TCR beta chain sequences. A later analysis assigned V and J genes by comparing TCR nucleotide sequences with IMGT/GENE-DB human TR gene sequences. The TCRdist pipeline was used in a later analysis to assign CDR3 sequences and most-parsimonious VDJ recombination scenarios. In a later analysis, each TCR beta chain was defined by its CDR3 amino acid sequence together with its V-gene family, and reads lacking a unique V-gene family were excluded. In a later analysis, 450 to 600 highly shared, low-generation-probability nucleotide sequences were removed to address suspected cross-contamination and a sequencing artifact. A later analysis calculated a clonal expansion index for each public chain from normalized within-repertoire ranks of inferred template counts. A later analysis computed generation probabilities with a VDJ recombination model fitted to out-of-frame rearrangements, and checked the results against IGoR. In a later analysis, hypergeometric tests were used to score TCR-TCR, TCR-HLA and TCR-CMV co-occurrence, with a repertoire-size bias correction applied to TCR pairs. False discovery rates were estimated in a later analysis by permuting HLA or CMV assignments 20 times. In a later analysis, co-occurring TCRs were grouped using DBSCAN, with TCRdist sequence similarity added in when clustering inside HLA-allele-positive subsets. Repertoires with fewer than 30,000 or more than 120,000 public chains, plus five repertoires with anomalous nucleotide sharing, were excluded from co-occurrence clustering. What TCRdb holds here is the immuneACCESS table cut down to in-frame rearrangements. Part of the clones is not present; checked against another copy, under half of the missing clones reflect an unresolved V gene, and the others are unexplained. That table furnishes V, J and clone size, whereas the DNA furnished D and trimming. The sample yields 100,000 or so clones; roughly 79% were counted once. The ten largest make up roughly 1.3% of the sample.

The rearranged segments are TRBV6-5 and TRBJ2-5, with no confidently assigned D gene. Sequences were obtained from PBMCs. The source is a man aged 35 to 55 in good health and CMV-seronegative. Read as DNA, the sequence is TGTGCCAGCAGTTTCGACTGGGAGACCCAGTACTTC. This codes for CASSFDWETQYF.